This passage covers 8 T cell receptor beta chains from one sample sequenced in a study of blood T cells in healthy people across ages. Primed by a sample-barcoded 5' primer and a J-beta primer mix, a second PCR proceeded for about 6 to 11 cycles. Using its own MiXCR run on the 5' RACE reads, TCRdb lists one record per CDR3 protein. The repertoire holds about 1.4 million distinct CDR3 sequences, with roughly 60% as singletons. The specimen sequenced was blood. The origin of the receptors is a man younger than 35 in good health.

The chain uses TRBV4-2 and TRBJ2-4; the match to TRBD1 covers 7 bases. The trim removed 4 bases at V and 3 bases at J, leaving 9 bases unmatched. Germline V gene sequence: CDR1 LGHNA, CDR2 YNFKEQ. The CDR3 spans 16 residues. The DNA for the CDR3 is TGTGCCAGCAGCCCCCAGATTCAGGGGGACAAAAACATTCAGTACTTC. It translates to CASSPQIQGDKNIQYF.

This clonotype occurred a few times. The CDR3, as DNA: TGTGCCACCAGCAGTGCCTCTGGTGACAGAAGAAGCACAGATACGCAGTATTTT. Protein product: CATSSASGDRRSTDTQYF. The chain is built from TRBV15 and TRBJ2-3; D possibly corresponds to TRBD1 (5 bases). The ends were cut back, 3 bases at V and 0 bases at J, with 19 bases in the middle. In germline, CDR1 is LNHNV, CDR2 YYDKDF (reference sequence). The CDR3 runs 18 residues.

DNA of the CDR3: TGTGCCAGCAGCTTAGCCGGGACAGGGGGGCTCCCTCTCTACGAGCAGTACTTC. Residues: CASSLAGTGGLPLYEQYF. This sequence joins TRBV7-9 and TRBJ2-7; 11 bases are shared with TRBD1. After removal of 0 bases from V and 3 bases from J, the junction contained 10 bases not matched to a gene. The CDR3 contains 18 residues. In germline, CDR1 is SEHNR, CDR2 FQNEAQ (reference sequence). The whole variable domain, remainder taken from reference TRBV7-9 and TRBJ2-7, is DTGVSQNPRHKITKRGQNVTFRCDPISEHNRLYWYRQTLGQGPEFLTYFQNEAQLEKSRLLSDRFSAERPKGSFSTLEIQRTEQGDSAMYLCASSLAGTGGLPLYEQYFGPGTRLTVT.

CDR3 protein: CASSSPAGGGTDTQYF. As DNA, the CDR3 is TGTGCCAGCAGCTCTCCAGCAGGGGGCGGAACAGATACGCAGTATTTT. The V gene is TRBV7-2, the J gene TRBJ2-3; 8 nucleotides agree with TRBD1. The CDR3 loop spans 16 amino acids. Germline V lookup: CDR1 SGHTA, CDR2 FQGNSA. Trimming took 4 bases from V and 3 from J; bases not matched to a gene: 9.

The chain joins TRBV2 to TRBJ1-2; the match to TRBD1 covers 7 bases. This CDR3 is built from 11 residues. The J segment lost 8 bases and the V segment lost 10 bases, leaving 7 bases of the junction unmatched. Germline values: CDR1 SNHLY, CDR2 FYNNEI. CDR3 in amino acids: CATAGGVGYTF. Here the CDR3 DNA reads TGTGCCACGGCAGGGGGTGTCGGCTACACCTTC.

This clonotype was found a few times. V is TRBV4-1 and J is TRBJ2-5, with D perhaps given as TRBD1 or TRBD2 (6 bases each). The end of the DNA aligns better with TRBJ2-7, so the J call may be wrong. Germline CDR1 MGHRA, CDR2 YSYEKL. CDR3 length: 16 amino acids. CDR3 amino acids: CASSQGGGGGFHEQYF. The CDR3 DNA sequence: TGCGCCAGCAGCCAAGGAGGAGGGGGAGGCTTCCACGAGCAGTACTTC.

This clonotype has just a few counts. V is TRBV29-1 and J is TRBJ2-3; 7 bases line up with TRBD1. The junction had 6 bases not matched to a gene; V was cut back by 6 bases and J by 3 bases. This CDR3 has 13 residues. Germline V CDR1 and CDR2: SQVTM, ANQGSEA. The CDR3 here is CSVQGTVTDTQYF. The CDR3 nucleotides are TGCAGCGTCCAAGGGACAGTTACAGATACGCAGTATTTT.

This clonotype was observed a handful of times. The chain is built from TRBV4-3 and TRBJ1-4, with a tentative D call TRBD1 (6 bases). The germline CDR1 and CDR2 sequences are LGHNA and YSLEER. Trimming left V 4 bases short and J 7 bases short, with 16 bases between. This CDR3 is 15 amino acids long. The CDR3 loop reads CASSLIGTTGEKLFF. In DNA, the CDR3 is TGCGCCAGCAGCCTCATCGGGACAACTGGTGAAAAACTGTTTTTT.